These T cell receptor beta chains were read from a single sample in a study of Ad26.COV2.S vaccination and SARS-CoV-2 variants. Data came from immunoSEQ multiplex PCR; TCRdb stores just in-frame clones and leaves some out. The sample comprises about 420,000 clones, roughly 90% of which are singletons, and roughly 4% rests with the top ten. Specimen: peripheral blood, collected in a trial of Ad26.COV2.S vaccine versus placebo. The receptors come from a person aged 18 to 59 who received the Ad26.COV2.S COVID-19 vaccine or a placebo. CDR3s include the opening cysteine and the closing phenylalanine or tryptophan. D genes are given only for firm matches. Size values are once, few and many counts, or a class for expanded clones, and some rows have none.

.	TRBJ1-5	.	TRBV19	CASSPREMDHFNQPQHF	TGTGCCAGTAGTCCCAGGGAAATGGATCATTTCAATCAGCCCCAGCATTTT
.	TRBJ2-3	.	TRBV27	CASSFAGSTDTQYF	TGTGCCAGCAGTTTCGCGGGGAGCACAGATACGCAGTATTTT
.	TRBJ2-2	.	TRBV4-3	CASSYRNTGELFF	TGCGCCAGCAGTTACAGGAACACCGGGGAGCTGTTTTTT
.	TRBJ2-7	few	TRBV11-2	CASSFTGRNEQYF	TGTGCCAGCAGCTTCACAGGGAGGAACGAGCAGTACTTC
TRBD2	TRBJ2-1	.	TRBV9	CASSVGTSAYNEQFF	TGTGCCAGCAGCGTCGGGACTAGCGCTTACAATGAGCAGTTCTTC
TRBD2	TRBJ2-5	.	TRBV30	CAWGRDPETQYF	TGTGCCTGGGGGAGGGATCCCGAGACCCAGTACTTC
TRBD2	TRBJ2-3	.	TRBV7-8	CASSLRASSGGMITDTQYF	TGTGCCAGCAGCTTAAGGGCTTCTAGCGGGGGGATGATAACAGATACGCAGTATTTT
.	TRBJ2-1	.	TRBV28	CASSYRIGAVGYEQFF	TGTGCCAGCAGTTACCGTATAGGGGCCGTGGGGTATGAGCAGTTCTTC
.	TRBJ1-5	.	TRBV5-5	CASSQRQNQPQHF	TGTGCCAGCAGCCAACGACAGAATCAGCCCCAGCATTTT
.	TRBJ2-7	.	TRBV6-2/TRBV6-3	CASSQFTVTSYEQYF	TGTGCCAGCAGTCAGTTTACGGTGACCTCCTACGAGCAGTACTTC
.	TRBJ1-4	once	TRBV2	CASSLGSFGEKLFF	TGTGCCAGCAGTCTGGGAAGCTTCGGCGAAAAACTGTTTTTT
.	TRBJ2-7	.	TRBV28	CASSPSSGRRYEQYF	TGTGCCAGCAGTCCTTCTTCGGGGAGGAGGTACGAGCAGTACTTC
.	TRBJ1-6	.	TRBV6-5	CASSYKGVYGSPLHF	TGTGCCAGCAGCTACAAAGGGGTCTACGGCTCACCCCTCCACTTT
TRBD2	TRBJ2-3	.	TRBV4-3	CASSQDLSGGLAGSTDTQYF	TGCGCCAGCAGCCAAGATCTTTCGGGGGGACTAGCGGGGTCCACAGATACGCAGTATTTT
.	TRBJ2-2	.	TRBV19	CASSIDGGTGELFF	TGTGCCAGTAGTATTGATGGGGGCACCGGGGAGCTGTTTTTT
.	TRBJ2-1	.	TRBV6-2/TRBV6-3	CASSYSNEQFF	TGTGCCAGCAGTTACTCTAATGAGCAGTTCTTC
.	TRBJ1-5	.	TRBV6-6	CASSYSAVSNQPQHF	TGTGCCAGCAGTTACTCGGCTGTTAGCAATCAGCCCCAGCATTTT
TRBD2	TRBJ2-1	.	TRBV6-4	CASSDAGGPDEQFF	TGTGCCAGCAGTGACGCGGGGGGGCCCGATGAGCAGTTCTTC
TRBD2	TRBJ2-1	.	TRBV14	CASSQGLAGPPSDEQFF	TGTGCCAGCAGCCAAGGTCTAGCGGGGCCACCTAGCGATGAGCAGTTCTTC
.	TRBJ2-5	.	TRBV11-2	CASSLDSGLVGETQYF	TGTGCCAGCAGCTTAGACTCAGGTTTGGTGGGAGAGACCCAGTACTTC
.	TRBJ1-5	.	TRBV23-1	CASSQSEGLRGHHPGPQHF	TGCGCCAGCAGTCAATCTGAGGGGCTTCGTGGTCATCACCCTGGGCCCCAGCATTTT
.	TRBJ2-5	.	TRBV10-2	CASGRGLDRTQYF	TGCGCCAGCGGCCGGGGACTGGATCGGACCCAGTACTTC
.	TRBJ2-2	once	TRBV5-1	CASSSEANTGELFF	TGCGCCAGCTCGTCGGAGGCGAACACCGGGGAGCTGTTTTTT
.	TRBJ1-2	few	TRBV2	CASSGQPYGYTF	TGTGCCAGCAGTGGGCAGCCCTATGGCTACACCTTC
.	TRBJ2-1	.	TRBV9	CASSEGAGTASYNEQFF	TGTGCCAGCAGCGAGGGGGCCGGGACTGCCTCCTACAATGAGCAGTTCTTC
TRBD2	TRBJ2-3	.	TRBV7-3	CASSALAGGFDTQYF	TGTGCCAGCAGCGCCTTAGCGGGGGGATTTGATACGCAGTATTTT
TRBD2	TRBJ2-3	.	TRBV11-2	CASSYPGGQDTQYF	TGTGCCAGCAGCTACCCGGGGGGGCAAGATACGCAGTATTTT
.	TRBJ2-5	.	TRBV9	CASSAFGGPQETQYF	TGTGCCAGCAGCGCCTTCGGGGGGCCCCAAGAGACCCAGTACTTC
.	TRBJ1-2	.	TRBV6-1	CASSEPRGWANYGYTF	TGTGCCAGCAGTGAACCCAGGGGCTGGGCTAACTATGGCTACACCTTC
.	TRBJ1-3	.	TRBV5-1	CASSLGNSGNTIYF	TGCGCCAGCAGCTTGGGGAACTCTGGAAACACCATATATTTT
.	TRBJ1-1	.	TRBV7-3	CASSLSGNTEAFF	TGTGCCAGCAGCTTATCAGGGAACACTGAAGCTTTCTTT
.	TRBJ1-1	.	TRBV9	CASSVGPGSNTEAFF	TGTGCCAGCAGCGTAGGCCCGGGATCAAACACTGAAGCTTTCTTT
.	TRBJ1-6	.	TRBV25-1	CASSEWTANSPLHF	TGTGCCAGCAGTGAGTGGACAGCCAATTCACCCCTCCACTTT
TRBD2	TRBJ2-1	once	TRBV5-5	CASSLSGGYNEQFF	TGTGCCAGCAGCTTGTCGGGGGGATACAATGAGCAGTTCTTC
.	TRBJ2-1	.	TRBV19	CASSGSYNEQFF	TGTGCCAGTAGTGGTTCCTACAATGAGCAGTTCTTC
TRBD2	TRBJ2-3	.	TRBV7-8	CASSPQGLAADTQYF	TGTGCCAGCAGCCCTCAGGGACTAGCCGCAGATACGCAGTATTTT
.	TRBJ1-3	.	TRBV11-2	CASSLADSGNTIYF	TGTGCCAGCAGCTTAGCGGACTCTGGAAACACCATATATTTT
TRBD2	TRBJ2-5	.	TRBV28	CASRTQTSGQETQYF	TGTGCCAGCAGGACCCAGACTAGCGGGCAAGAGACCCAGTACTTC
TRBD1	TRBJ2-7	.	TRBV6-4	CASSDSIGQGFSYEQYF	TGTGCCAGCAGTGACTCAATCGGACAGGGTTTTTCCTACGAGCAGTACTTC
TRBD1	TRBJ1-2	many	TRBV11-1	CASSRTGGYNYGYTF	TGTGCCAGCAGCCGGACAGGGGGATATAACTATGGCTACACCTTC
.	TRBJ1-6	.	TRBV7-2	CASSLRGFSYNSPLHF	TGTGCCAGCAGCCTTCGCGGTTTCTCCTATAATTCACCCCTCCACTTT
.	TRBJ1-2	.	TRBV4-3	CASSQALRGNYGYTF	TGCGCCAGCAGCCAAGCCCTTCGGGGGAACTATGGCTACACCTTC
.	TRBJ2-3	.	TRBV28	CASSLVSSDTQYF	TGTGCCAGCAGTCTGGTTTCTTCAGATACGCAGTATTTT
.	TRBJ2-2	.	TRBV6-5	CASTRTGFGGELFF	TGTGCCAGCACCCGAACAGGGTTTGGCGGGGAGCTGTTTTTT
.	TRBJ2-7	.	TRBV27	CASSFGQTPYEQYF	TGTGCCAGCAGTTTCGGCCAGACCCCCTACGAGCAGTACTTC
.	TRBJ2-7	.	TRBV7-2	CASSLAVAGFYEQYF	TGTGCCAGCAGCTTAGCCGTGGCAGGGTTTTACGAGCAGTACTTC
TRBD2	TRBJ2-1	.	TRBV10-3	CAISEGTSGGYEQFF	TGTGCCATCAGTGAGGGGACTAGCGGGGGCTATGAGCAGTTCTTC
.	TRBJ1-1	.	TRBV19	CASSRPSGQAEAFF	TGTGCCAGTAGTAGACCCAGTGGCCAAGCTGAAGCTTTCTTT
.	TRBJ2-1	.	TRBV30	CAWSALGGPHEQFF	TGTGCCTGGAGTGCATTGGGTGGTCCCCATGAGCAGTTCTTC
.	TRBJ2-1	.	TRBV29-1	CSGGQENEQFF	TGCAGCGGGGGGCAGGAGAATGAGCAGTTCTTC
.	TRBJ2-2	few	TRBV6-4	CASSDAGATGELFF	TGTGCCAGCAGTGACGCGGGGGCCACCGGGGAGCTGTTTTTT
.	TRBJ1-6	.	TRBV3-1/TRBV3-2	CASSLGRPVGSPLHF	TGTGCCAGCAGCCTTGGACGCCCCGTCGGTTCACCCCTCCACTTT
.	TRBJ1-2	.	TRBV4-2	CASSQDYYGYTF	TGTGCCAGCAGCCAAGACTACTATGGCTACACCTTC
TRBD1	TRBJ2-1	.	TRBV6-5	CASRYRDSDYNEQFF	TGTGCCAGCAGGTACCGGGACAGCGATTATAATGAGCAGTTCTTC
TRBD1	TRBJ1-4	.	TRBV5-4	CASSTTGQGSSDEKLFF	TGTGCCAGCAGCACCACGGGACAGGGGTCATCTGATGAAAAACTGTTTTTT
TRBD1	TRBJ2-1	once	TRBV7-8	CASSNRDRGHEQFF	TGTGCCAGCAGCAACCGGGACAGGGGGCATGAGCAGTTCTTC
.	TRBJ2-7	.	TRBV29-1	CSVEGQGNEQYF	TGCAGCGTTGAAGGGCAGGGGAACGAGCAGTACTTC